This T cell receptor beta chain derives from a study of shared clonotypes between healthy human individuals. About this clone itself: This specimen includes other DNA sequences encoding the same CDR3.

V gave up 6 bases and J gave up 3 bases, with 12 bases separating them. This CDR3 region has 13 residues. CDR1 and CDR2 (germline): SEHNR, FQNEAQ (reference sequence). Naive CD8 populations comprised CD45RO-negative cells positively selected for CCR7, excluding terminally differentiated effector memory CD45RA+ cells. Samples underwent the assay at deep level. Every subset's genomic DNA went evenly onto several immunoSEQ plates. TCRdb's copy holds only in-frame clones and misses some; the assay was immunoSEQ multiplex PCR. Among roughly 2 million clones listed, roughly 94% were seen once. The rearrangement uses TRBV7-9 and TRBJ2-7; D possibly corresponds to TRBD1 (6 bases). The sequencing sample was made of naive CD8+ T cells sorted from blood. This receptor was identified in a young man in good health. The chain's CDR3 is CASSPTGNYEQYF. In DNA form, the CDR3 reads TGTGCCAGCAGTCCGACAGGAAACTACGAGCAGTACTTC. Together with reference TRBV7-9 and TRBJ2-7, the CDR3 gives the full variable domain: DTGVSQNPRHKITKRGQNVTFRCDPISEHNRLYWYRQTLGQGPEFLTYFQNEAQLEKSRLLSDRFSAERPKGSFSTLEIQRTEQGDSAMYLCASSPTGNYEQYFGPGTRLTVT.